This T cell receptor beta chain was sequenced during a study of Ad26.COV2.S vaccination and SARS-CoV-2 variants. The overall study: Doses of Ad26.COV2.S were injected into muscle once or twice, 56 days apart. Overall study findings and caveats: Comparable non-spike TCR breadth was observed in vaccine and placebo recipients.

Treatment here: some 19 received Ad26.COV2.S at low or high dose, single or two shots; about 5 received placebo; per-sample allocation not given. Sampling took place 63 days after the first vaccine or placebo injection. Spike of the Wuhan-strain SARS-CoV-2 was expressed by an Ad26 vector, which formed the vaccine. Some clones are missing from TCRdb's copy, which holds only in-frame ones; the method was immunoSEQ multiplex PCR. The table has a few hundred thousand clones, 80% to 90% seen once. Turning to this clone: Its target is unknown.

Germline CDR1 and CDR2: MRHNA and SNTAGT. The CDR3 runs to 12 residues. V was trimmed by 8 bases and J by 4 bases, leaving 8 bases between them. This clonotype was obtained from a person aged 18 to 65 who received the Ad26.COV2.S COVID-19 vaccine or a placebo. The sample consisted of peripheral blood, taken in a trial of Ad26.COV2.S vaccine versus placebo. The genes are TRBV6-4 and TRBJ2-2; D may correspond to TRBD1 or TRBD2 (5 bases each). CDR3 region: CASRDGTGELFF. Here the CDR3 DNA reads TGTGCCAGCCGGGACGGCACCGGGGAGCTGTTTTTT.